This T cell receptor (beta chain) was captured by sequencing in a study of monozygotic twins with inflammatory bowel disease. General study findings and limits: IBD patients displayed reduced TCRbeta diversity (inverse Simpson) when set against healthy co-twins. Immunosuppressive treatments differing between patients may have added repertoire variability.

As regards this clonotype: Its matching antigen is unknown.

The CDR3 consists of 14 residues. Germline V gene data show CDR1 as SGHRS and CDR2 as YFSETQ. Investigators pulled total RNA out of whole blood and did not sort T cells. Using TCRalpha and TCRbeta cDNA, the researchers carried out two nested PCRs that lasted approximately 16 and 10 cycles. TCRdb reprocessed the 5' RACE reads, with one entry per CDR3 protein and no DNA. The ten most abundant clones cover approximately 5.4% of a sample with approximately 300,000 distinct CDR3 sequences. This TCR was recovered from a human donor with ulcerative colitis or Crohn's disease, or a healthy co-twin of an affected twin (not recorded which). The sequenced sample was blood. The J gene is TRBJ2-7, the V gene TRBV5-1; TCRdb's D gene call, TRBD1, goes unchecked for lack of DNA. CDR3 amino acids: CASSLGGASGEQYF.